This T cell receptor beta chain was found in a study of Ad26.COV2.S vaccination and SARS-CoV-2 variants. Whole-study findings and limits: Vaccinated individuals (as opposed to placebo recipients) had higher spike-specific TCR breadth.

Treatment reported: roughly 19 received Ad26.COV2.S at low or high dose, single or two shots; 5 received placebo; per-sample allocation not given. Sampling occurred on day 63 after the first vaccine or placebo injection. The V and J ends lost 3 bases and 0 bases respectively, with 15 bases between them. This CDR3 comprises 18 residues. Germline V lookup: CDR1 MDHEN, CDR2 SYDVKM. About this clone: Its specificity is not known.

Assay: immunoSEQ multiplex PCR; the TCRdb copy retains only in-frame clones and omits some. The sample lists roughly 450,000 clones; 75% to 95% were seen once. The TCR comes from a person aged 18-60 years who received the Ad26.COV2.S COVID-19 vaccine or a placebo. This sample comprised peripheral blood, obtained in a trial of Ad26.COV2.S vaccine versus placebo. V gene TRBV28 combines with J gene TRBJ1-6; no definite D call. CDR3 amino acids: CASSLGRRGSSYNSPLHF. CDR3 nucleotides: TGTGCCAGCAGTTTGGGAAGACGGGGAAGCTCCTATAATTCACCCCTCCACTTT.